The rows below give T cell receptor beta chains drawn from one sample of a study of T cells in Graves' hyperthyroidism and ophthalmopathy. Via MiXCR, TCRdb re-called the multiplex PCR reads, giving one row per CDR3 protein. The data contain roughly 550,000 distinct CDR3 sequences, 15% to 20% of them singletons. The sequenced sample was blood. Receptors were obtained from a woman aged 30 to 39 with Graves' ophthalmopathy. Each CDR3 is given with its conserved first and last residue. Each record gives: D gene, V gene, J gene, CDR3 protein. The D gene is left open where the match is weak.

TRBD2	TRBV2	TRBJ2-3	CASSLGALAGGTDTQYF
-	TRBV7-9	TRBJ1-3	CASSYRSGNTIYF
-	TRBV24-1	TRBJ2-1	CATRETGKNNEQFF
-	TRBV2	TRBJ1-1	CASIDRRAFF
TRBD2	TRBV2	TRBJ2-1	CASMRRQTSGKGNEQFF
TRBD1	TRBV6-1	TRBJ1-6	CASSPDRGHNSPLHF
-	TRBV19	TRBJ1-6	CASSVTKSGPPLHF
-	TRBV6-2/TRBV6-3	TRBJ2-1	CASSYSMRDKYNEQFF
TRBD1	TRBV5-5	TRBJ1-4	CASSLAGDRGEKLFF
TRBD2	TRBV20-1	TRBJ2-3	CSATRYSSGRADGTDTQYF
TRBD1	TRBV29-1	TRBJ2-1	CSVKQGVLGEQFF
-	TRBV30	TRBJ1-4	CAWSVLSTNEKLFF
TRBD1	TRBV7-6	TRBJ2-7	CASSSDRGDEQYF
TRBD1	TRBV6-5	TRBJ2-1	CASSYNRDSEQFF
TRBD1	TRBV7-9	TRBJ1-2	CASSFTFEGGDNGYTF
-	TRBV7-2	TRBJ1-5	CASSLVAVTYRGQPQHF
TRBD1	TRBV12-3/TRBV12-4	TRBJ1-3	CASSSTGGGNTIYF
TRBD1	TRBV19	TRBJ2-2	CASKDGQGQTGEPFF
-	TRBV5-5	TRBJ2-7	CASTLTLAYEQYF
-	TRBV4-1	TRBJ1-1	CASSQVSSEAFF
-	TRBV5-1	TRBJ2-7	CASSTALLTGNEQYF
-	TRBV30	TRBJ2-7	CAWSGGIAYEQYF
-	TRBV7-9	TRBJ2-7	CASSPSPGGVGEQYF
-	TRBV7-3	TRBJ2-1	CASSNPSTDNEQFF
TRBD1	TRBV4-3	TRBJ2-2	CASSRGTGVGELFF
-	TRBV3-1	TRBJ2-5	CASSQEISALGVETQYF
TRBD2	TRBV28	TRBJ2-7	CASSLRLAGGYYEQYF
TRBD2	TRBV12-3/TRBV12-4	TRBJ2-3	CASRSLGLAGGGDTQYF
-	TRBV12-3/TRBV12-4	TRBJ1-5	CASSLEQRQPQHF
-	TRBV7-2	TRBJ1-2	CASSPRGLGYTF
TRBD2	TRBV2	TRBJ2-2	CASRLTSGRTGELFF
TRBD2	TRBV7-2	TRBJ2-1	CASSPPSGRRQNEQFF
-	TRBV30	TRBJ2-3	CAWSELVRYADTQYF
TRBD1	TRBV20-1	TRBJ2-2	CSASSTGSTGELFF
-	TRBV6-1	TRBJ2-5	CASSSVSGQETQYF
-	TRBV7-3	TRBJ1-4	CASSLLNYRATNEKLFF
-	TRBV30	TRBJ2-2	CAWSLIQGPAGELFF
-	TRBV30	TRBJ2-3	CAHTTGNTQYF